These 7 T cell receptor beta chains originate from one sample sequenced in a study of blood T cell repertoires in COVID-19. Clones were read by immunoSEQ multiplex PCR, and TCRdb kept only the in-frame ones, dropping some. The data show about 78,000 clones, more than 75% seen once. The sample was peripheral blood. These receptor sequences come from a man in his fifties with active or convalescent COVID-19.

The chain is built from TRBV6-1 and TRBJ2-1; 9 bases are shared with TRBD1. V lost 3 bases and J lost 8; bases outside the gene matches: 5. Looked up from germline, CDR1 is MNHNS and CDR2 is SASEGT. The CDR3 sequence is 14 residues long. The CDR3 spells CASSEIQGAHEQFF. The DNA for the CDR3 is TGTGCCAGCAGTGAGATACAGGGGGCCCATGAGCAGTTCTTC.

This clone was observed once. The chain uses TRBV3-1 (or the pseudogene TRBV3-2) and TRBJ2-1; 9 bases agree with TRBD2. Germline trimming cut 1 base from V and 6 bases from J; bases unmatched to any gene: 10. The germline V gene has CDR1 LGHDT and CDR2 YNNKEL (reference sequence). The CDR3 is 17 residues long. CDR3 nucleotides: TGTGCCAGCAGCCAAGGGGCGGGGGGGCATTTAGGCAATGAGCAGTTCTTC. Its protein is CASSQGAGGHLGNEQFF.

The CDR3 DNA follows: TGTGCCAGCAGCCAAGGACAGGGTCCTAATGAAAAACTGTTTTTT. Translated, it gives CASSQGQGPNEKLFF. This sequence joins TRBV3-1 (or the pseudogene TRBV3-2) and TRBJ1-4; 7 nucleotides agree with TRBD1. There are 15 residues in the CDR3. V was pared by 1 base and J by 3 bases, with 2 bases of the junction left unmatched. The V gene's germline CDR1 is LGHDT and CDR2 YNNKEL (reference sequence).

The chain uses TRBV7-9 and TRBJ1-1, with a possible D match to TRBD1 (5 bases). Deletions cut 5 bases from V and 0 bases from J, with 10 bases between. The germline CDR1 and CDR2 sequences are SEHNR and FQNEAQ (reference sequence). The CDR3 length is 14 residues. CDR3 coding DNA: TGTGCCAGCAGCCCAGACAGTTTGAACACTGAAGCTTTCTTT. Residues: CASSPDSLNTEAFF.

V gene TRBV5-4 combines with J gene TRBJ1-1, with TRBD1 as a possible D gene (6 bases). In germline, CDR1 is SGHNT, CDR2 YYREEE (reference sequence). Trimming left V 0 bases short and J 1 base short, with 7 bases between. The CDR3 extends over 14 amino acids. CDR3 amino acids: CASSLGTANTEAFF. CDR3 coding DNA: TGTGCCAGCAGCTTGGGGACAGCGAACACTGAAGCTTTCTTT.

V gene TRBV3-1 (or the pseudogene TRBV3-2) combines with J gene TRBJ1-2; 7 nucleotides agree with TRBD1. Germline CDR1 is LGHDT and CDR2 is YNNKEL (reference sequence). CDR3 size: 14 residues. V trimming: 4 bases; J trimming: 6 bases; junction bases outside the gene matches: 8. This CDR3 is CASSLTQGRDGYTF. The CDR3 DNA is TGTGCCAGCAGCCTAACACAGGGGCGGGATGGCTACACCTTC.

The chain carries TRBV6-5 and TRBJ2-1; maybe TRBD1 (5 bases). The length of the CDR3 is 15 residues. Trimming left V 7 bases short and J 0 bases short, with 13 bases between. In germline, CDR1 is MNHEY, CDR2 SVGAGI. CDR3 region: CASTHGRDSYNEQFF. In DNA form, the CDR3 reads TGTGCCAGCACCCATGGCAGGGACTCCTACAATGAGCAGTTCTTC.